What follows are 21 T cell receptor beta chains derived from one specimen sequenced in a study of T cell changes during pregnancy in multiple sclerosis. Produced via immunoSEQ multiplex PCR; TCRdb's table is partial and in-frame only. Among approximately 100,000 clones listed, approximately 90% were seen once. The material was peripheral blood, obtained after pregnancy. Receptors originate from a female donor in good health, enrolled as a control in a pregnancy study.

V gene TRBV19 combines with J gene TRBJ2-1; 8 nucleotides match TRBD1. V shed 4 bases and J 8 bases; nucleotides not matched to a gene: 10. This CDR3 comprises 15 residues. CDR1 and CDR2 from the germline V gene are LNHDA and SQIVND (reference sequence). DNA for the CDR3: TGTGCCAGTAGTACCGGACAGGGATGGTTGGATGAGCAGTTCTTC. Translated: CASSTGQGWLDEQFF.

The chain joins TRBV7-2 to TRBJ2-1, with 9 bases that match TRBD2. The CDR3 extends over 18 amino acids. Trimming removed 6 bases from V and 8 bases from J; junction bases left unmatched: 20. Germline assignment: CDR1 SGHTA and CDR2 FQGNSA. CDR3 in DNA: TGTGCCAGCAGAAGGTCTAGCGGGAACTGGTACGAGGGAGATGAGCAGTTCTTC. Translation: CASRRSSGNWYEGDEQFF.

The rearrangement links TRBV7-2 to TRBJ2-1, with D hard to call. The length of the CDR3 is 15 residues. CDR1 is SGHTA, CDR2 FQGNSA, per germline. The V end lost 3 bases, the J end lost 10 bases, and 19 bases lay between the germline ends. The CDR3 bases are TGTGCCAGCAGCTTCTCGGGTTCCCTTCCCGGGGAGCAGTTCTTC. Translating gives CASSFSGSLPGEQFF.

V gene TRBV11-3 combines with J gene TRBJ2-7; 7 bases agree with TRBD2. CDR3 size: 13 residues. Germline values: CDR1 SGHNT, CDR2 YENEEA. V shed 4 bases and J 6 bases; nucleotides not matched to a gene: 6. The CDR3 here is CASSSFGGGEQYF. CDR3 nucleotide sequence: TGTGCCAGCAGCTCTTTTGGGGGGGGCGAGCAGTACTTC.

The V gene is TRBV7-9, the J gene TRBJ2-5, with 7 nucleotides matching TRBD1. V trimming: 5 bases; J trimming: 5 bases; junction bases outside the gene matches: 5. Germline V gene sequence: CDR1 SEHNR, CDR2 FQNEAQ (reference sequence). The length of the CDR3 is 13 residues. The CDR3 DNA is TGTGCCAGCAGCAGAGGGGGCGCGGAGACCCAGTACTTC. This sequence encodes CASSRGGAETQYF.

The chain carries TRBV4-1 and TRBJ1-1; TRBD1 agrees at 7 bases. CDR3 length: 14 residues. From germline, CDR1 is MGHRA and CDR2 YSYEKL. V trimming: 7 bases; J trimming: 3 bases; junction bases outside the gene matches: 8. The CDR3 region is CASITGTAYTEAFF. The CDR3 nucleotides are TGCGCCAGCATCACCGGGACAGCCTACACTGAAGCTTTCTTT.

The chain combines TRBV6-6 with TRBJ1-5, with 7 bases identical to TRBD1. The CDR3 is 13 amino acids. J lost 5 bases, V lost 6 bases, and 4 bases had no gene match. From germline, CDR1 is MNHNY and CDR2 SVGAGI (reference sequence). The CDR3 protein is CASRLQGYQPQHF. In DNA, the CDR3 is TGTGCCAGCAGATTACAGGGGTATCAGCCCCAGCATTTT.

This chain uses TRBV9 with TRBJ2-7; perhaps TRBD2 as D (5 bases). The germline gives CDR1 SGDLS, CDR2 YYNGEE. This CDR3 has 14 amino acids. V lost 3 bases to trimming and J lost 1 base, with 11 bases between them. CDR3: CASSARTGSYEQYF. The CDR3 bases are TGTGCCAGCAGCGCAAGGACTGGGTCCTACGAGCAGTACTTC.

CDR3 sequence (DNA): TGTGCCAGCAGTTCCAACAATGAGCAGTTCTTC. Translated: CASSSNNEQFF. The genes are TRBV13 and TRBJ2-1; D gene uncertain. Germline CDR1 PRHDT, CDR2 FYEKMQ (reference sequence). The CDR3 consists of 11 residues. V shed 6 bases and J shed 5 bases, with 5 bases lying between them.

The V gene is TRBV13, the J gene TRBJ1-6, with TRBD1 matching over 9 bases. The CDR3 spans 13 residues. Germline-derived CDR1 and CDR2 are PRHDT and FYEKMQ (reference sequence). Germline trimming cut 5 bases from V and 13 bases from J; bases unmatched to any gene: 6. As DNA, the CDR3 is TGTGCCAGCAGCCCCCGGGACAGGGCTCCCCTCCACTTT. Amino acid sequence: CASSPRDRAPLHF.

The chain uses TRBV28 and TRBJ1-2; 8 bases are a match to TRBD1. The CDR3 extends over 14 amino acids. V lost 4 bases and J lost 7; bases outside the gene matches: 8. CDR1 is MDHEN and CDR2 is SYDVKM in the germline V gene. The DNA for the CDR3 is TGTGCCAGCAGTTCCGGGACAGGTGACGGTGGCTACACCTTC. It codes for CASSSGTGDGGYTF.

V and J are TRBV6-4 and TRBJ2-2; 7 nucleotides match TRBD1. This CDR3 region has 13 residues. The trim removed 6 bases at V and 3 bases at J, leaving 1 base unmatched. Per the germline V gene, CDR1 is MRHNA and CDR2 is SNTAGT. The CDR3 protein is CASSGTDTGELFF. CDR3 sequence (DNA): TGTGCCAGCAGCGGGACAGACACCGGGGAGCTGTTTTTT.

The J gene is TRBJ1-2, the V gene TRBV10-3, with D perhaps matching TRBD1 (6 bases). Germline-derived CDR1 and CDR2 are ENHRY and SYGVKD. V lost 4 bases to trimming and J lost 0 bases, with 21 bases between them. This CDR3 has 18 amino acids. The CDR3 DNA reads as TGTGCCATCAGTGTAACGCGAGGACAGTCTAGGACTAACTATGGCTACACCTTC. It codes for CAISVTRGQSRTNYGYTF.

This clone was detected once. In DNA, the CDR3 is TGTGCCAGCAGCCCAGGGTCGGCGAACACCGGGGAGCTGTTTTTT. The encoded protein is CASSPGSANTGELFF. V is TRBV7-6 and J is TRBJ2-2; possibly TRBD1 for D (5 bases). The V end lost 5 bases, the J end lost 0 bases, and 10 bases lay between the germline ends. The CDR3 is 15 residues long. Germline V gene data show CDR1 as SGHVS and CDR2 as FNYEAQ.

The rearrangement joins TRBV27 to TRBJ2-7; D remains ambiguous. Germline lookup yields CDR1 MNHEY and CDR2 SMNVEV (reference sequence). The CDR3 has 13 amino acids. Trimming stripped 6 bases from V and 2 bases from J, with 11 bases between. This CDR3 is CASSPRNPYEQYF. CDR3 DNA sequence: TGTGCCAGCAGCCCGAGAAACCCCTACGAGCAGTACTTC.

The V call is TRBV6-6, the J call TRBJ1-2, with D uncertain. With 5 bases removed from V and 4 bases from J, the gap between germline ends came to 11 bases. The CDR3 spans 13 residues. CDR1 is MNHNY, CDR2 SVGAGI, per germline (reference sequence). The chain's CDR3 is CASSPDTFYGYTF. Here the CDR3 DNA reads TGTGCCAGCAGTCCAGACACCTTCTATGGCTACACCTTC.

This chain joins TRBV6-1 and TRBJ2-3; 9 bases map to TRBD2. The CDR3 is 16 amino acids. The V and J ends lost 4 bases and 2 bases, in that order; junction bases with no gene match: 7. Germline V CDR1 and CDR2: MNHNS, SASEGT. CDR3 amino acids: CASSVSSGSYTDTQYF. CDR3 nucleotides: TGTGCCAGCAGTGTCAGTAGCGGGAGCTACACAGATACGCAGTATTTT.

This clone was seen only once. The chain combines TRBV6-1 with TRBJ1-5; D is perhaps TRBD1 (5 bases). V shed 6 bases and J shed 3 bases, with 12 bases lying between them. Germline CDR1 and CDR2: MNHNS and SASEGT. This CDR3 spans 14 amino acids. The CDR3 nucleotides read TGTGCCAGCAGGCTCGGGGGAAACAATCAGCCCCAGCATTTT. Its translation: CASRLGGNNQPQHF.

The chain employs TRBV5-5 and TRBJ2-5; 7 bases agree with TRBD1. The DNA end favors TRBJ2-7, so the J call may be wrong. Germline V gene sequence: CDR1 SGHKS, CDR2 YYEKEE (reference sequence). The CDR3 sequence is 13 residues long. DNA for the CDR3: TGTGCCAGCAGCTCTGGCAGGGGGTACGAGCAGTACTTC. Translating gives CASSSGRGYEQYF.

The V call is TRBV18, the J call TRBJ2-5; tentative D call: TRBD2 (6 bases). Trimming took 3 bases from V and 1 from J, leaving 12 bases between them. In germline, CDR1 is KGHSH, CDR2 LQKENI. The CDR3 contains 15 residues. CDR3 in amino acids: CASSPLRDSQETQYF. The CDR3 DNA follows: TGTGCCAGCTCACCTCTTCGGGACTCCCAAGAGACCCAGTACTTC.

The rearrangement links TRBV27 to TRBJ2-7, with D tentatively TRBD1 (6 bases). Germline loops: CDR1 MNHEY, CDR2 SMNVEV (reference sequence). The CDR3 has 14 amino acids. The V end lost 2 bases, the J end lost 2 bases, and 10 bases lay between the germline ends. The CDR3 reads CASSLGGRTYEQYF. DNA for the CDR3: TGTGCCAGCAGTTTAGGGGGCAGGACCTACGAGCAGTACTTC.